The clone carrying this T cell receptor beta chain occurred many times. The antigen remains undetermined. Quantitative barcoded 5'-RACE was used to prepare TCR beta libraries. TCRdb redid the calling of the 5' RACE reads with MiXCR, one entry per CDR3 protein. This sample has approximately 140,000 distinct CDR3 sequences, with about 8% found just once. This sample is drawn from a study of CD8 T cells in ankylosing spondylitis. Study results and limitations: The study looked at matched synovial fluid samples from ankylosing spondylitis patients. Disease-linked clones were reported to be significantly enriched there. What appeared characteristic of ankylosing spondylitis blood was a TCR beta motif of eight highly homologous variants. Past studies reported some motif variants in reactive arthritis synovial fluid and blood.

The V and J ends lost 10 bases and 1 base respectively, with 11 bases between them. CDR1 MDHEN and CDR2 SYDVKM come from the germline V gene. CDR3 size: 13 residues. This chain connects TRBV28 to TRBJ2-1, with D unclear. What was sequenced was synovial fluid, either unsorted or a sorted T cell fraction (not recorded which). The source is a male donor with ankylosing spondylitis. The DNA of the CDR3 is TGTGCCACCCGGAGTTTGTCCTACAATGAGCAGTTCTTC. Encoded protein: CATRSLSYNEQFF.